This T cell receptor beta chain came from a study of shared clonotypes between healthy human individuals. The CDR3 runs to 16 residues. The J segment lost 1 base and the V segment lost 3 bases, leaving 6 bases of the junction unmatched. The germline CDR1 and CDR2 sequences are SGHAT and FQNNGV. This clone occurred once. Naive CD8 populations comprised CD45RO-negative cells positively selected for CCR7, excluding terminally differentiated effector memory CD45RA+ cells. The assay was immunoSEQ multiplex PCR, and TCRdb's table has in-frame clones only and misses some. The repertoire consists of about 2 million clones, with 85% to 95% occurring once and the leading ten covering roughly 1%.

The sample consisted of naive CD8+ T cells sorted from blood. The clonotype comes from a man aged 18 to 29 in good health. This chain links TRBV11-2 with TRBJ1-3; the match to TRBD1 covers 7 bases. The CDR3 DNA sequence: TGTGCCAGCAGCTTCGGTACAGGGGCTTCTGGAAACACCATATATTTT. Its protein is CASSFGTGASGNTIYF.